Following are 25 T cell receptor beta chains from one sample sequenced in a study of immune characterization of retroperitoneal liposarcoma (dated by TCRdb to about 2019). The library was prepared using PCR. The sequencer listed for this sample is NextSeq 500. TCRdb handled the public reads itself, with Q25 trimming in fastp and clone calling in MiXCR, and kept productive beta chains. Rows are unified per CDR3 protein, each entry keeping the most common DNA and genes. Across this sample there are 8,000 to 13,000 distinct CDR3 sequences, with approximately 30% seen only once. 8.5% of the sample rests with the top ten. The sequencing sample was made of tumor tissue. The receptor set was obtained from a female donor with retroperitoneal liposarcoma.

The chain combines TRBV4-1 with TRBJ2-5; D remains ambiguous. Germline CDR1 reads MGHRA; CDR2 reads YSYEKL. V was clipped by 2 bases and J by 4 bases, with 8 bases between them. The CDR3 contains 13 residues. The CDR3 bases are TGCGCCAGCAGCCAACTGCTCGTAGAGACCCAGTACTTC. Protein product: CASSQLLVETQYF.

This clonotype was seen only a few times. The rearrangement joins TRBV7-6 to TRBJ2-5; possibly TRBD2 for D (5 bases). The end of the DNA is better explained by TRBJ2-7, so the J call may be wrong. This CDR3 contains 14 residues. The germline CDR1 and CDR2 sequences are SGHVS and FNYEAQ. The CDR3, as DNA: TGTGCCAGCAGCCCCCCACTAGATACCTACGAGCAGTACTTC. Its protein product is CASSPPLDTYEQYF.

This clonotype was seen a handful of times. J is TRBJ2-1 and V is TRBV12-3 or TRBV12-4; TRBD2 aligns across 7 bases. Trimming cost V 11 bases and J 0 bases; bases outside gene matches: 7. The CDR3 sequence is 14 residues long. The CDR3 DNA reads TGTGCCTCCGTGGGGGGGGGCTCCTACAATGAGCAGTTCTTC. Protein: CASVGGGSYNEQFF.

In its sample, this clonotype was seen a few times. The gene calls are TRBV6-1 and TRBJ2-1, with TRBD1 matching 12 bases. J gave up 10 bases and V 4 bases, and 23 bases lay outside the gene matches. In germline, CDR1 is MNHNS, CDR2 SASEGT. The CDR3 consists of 20 residues. The CDR3 region is CASSVLPGQGAPGSVYEQFF. The CDR3 DNA follows: TGTGCCAGCAGTGTTTTGCCGGGACAGGGGGCCCCGGGTAGCGTATACGAGCAGTTCTTC.

The chain joins TRBV6-8 to TRBJ1-5; no firm D call. The CDR3 runs to 14 residues. Germline CDR1 MNHGY, CDR2 SAAAGT. Trimming took off 4 bases at V and 2 bases at J, with 9 bases between the two ends. CDR3 in DNA: TGTGCCAGCAGTTCCGTGAAGGGCAATCAGCCCCAGCATTTT. Residues: CASSSVKGNQPQHF.

The table lists this clonotype with many counts. The chain combines TRBV6-1 with TRBJ1-1; D is possibly TRBD1 (5 bases). From germline, CDR1 is MNHNS and CDR2 SASEGT. The CDR3 runs to 13 residues. V lost 6 bases to trimming and J lost 1 base, with 9 bases between them. The CDR3, as DNA: TGTGCCAGCAGGCGAGGGGAGAACACTGAAGCTTTCTTT. Protein product: CASRRGENTEAFF.

This CDR3 is CASSLGLAIGEQYF. CDR3 in DNA: TGTGCCAGCAGCTTAGGACTAGCTATCGGTGAGCAGTACTTC. This chain uses TRBV7-9 with TRBJ2-1, with 7 bases identical to TRBD2. The J call is in doubt because the DNA end fits TRBJ2-7 better. The CDR3 contains 14 residues. Per germline, CDR1 SEHNR and CDR2 FQNEAQ (reference sequence).

This clonotype appeared a few times. This chain uses TRBV12-3 or TRBV12-4 with TRBJ2-1; TRBD1 matches 9 bases. The better agreement between TRBJ2-7 and the DNA end casts doubt on the J call. This CDR3 comprises 14 residues. As DNA, the CDR3 is TGTGCCAGCAGTTCCCGACAGGGGGTCAATGAGCAGTACTTC. Residues: CASSSRQGVNEQYF.

Points on this clonotype: The final CDR3 position lacks the conserved phenylalanine or tryptophan, pointing to a likely read error. The DNA is omitted, as the CDR3 cannot be located on it reliably, and the CDR3 follows TCRdb's listing. The genes are TRBV7-6 and TRBJ2-7; the listed D gene, TRBD1, was not tested against the DNA. The V gene's germline CDR1 is SGHVS and CDR2 FNYEAQ. The CDR3 totals 15 residues, both ends included. Here the CDR3 reads CASSWGRVSNSPLHS.

The chain employs TRBV12-3 or TRBV12-4 and TRBJ2-1, with D tentatively TRBD1 or TRBD2 (6 bases each). The DNA end is more similar to TRBJ2-5, so the J call may be wrong. This CDR3 spans 16 amino acids. The CDR3 DNA sequence: TGTGCCAGTACTGCGAAAAGAGGAGGGGGCCAAGAGACCCAGTACTTC. Translation: CASTAKRGGGQETQYF.

The chain employs TRBV5-3 and TRBJ2-1, with a weak D call TRBD1 (5 bases). TRBV5-3 is marked as an open reading frame, function uncertain. This CDR3 comprises 16 residues. Trimming stripped 8 bases from V and 13 bases from J, with 31 bases between. DNA for the CDR3: TGTGCCAGCAGCCCAATGATGGCACAGGCACAAGAGACCCAGTTCTTC. Protein product: CASSPMMAQAQETQFF.

This clonotype is categorized as medium-sized. This chain uses TRBV12-3 or TRBV12-4 with TRBJ2-1; D gene ambiguous. The J call may not be correct, given that the DNA end is closer to TRBJ2-7. The CDR3 contains 13 residues. CDR3 nucleotide sequence: TGTGCCAGCACTCCCCGCGACCGGAATGAGCAGTACTTC. Translated, it gives CASTPRDRNEQYF.

The chain joins TRBV7-2 to TRBJ2-5, with D perhaps TRBD2 (5 bases). Matching the DNA end better, TRBJ2-7 makes the J call doubtful. Germline CDR1 reads SGHTA; CDR2 reads FQGNSA. This CDR3 contains 15 residues. CDR3 DNA: TGTGCCAGCAGCCCAGCTCGGACTCATGCCTACGAGCAGTACTTC. Its translation is CASSPARTHAYEQYF.

There are many counts of this clonotype. The chain links TRBV7-2 to TRBJ2-1; D might be TRBD1 or TRBD2, each matching 6 bases. Trimming stripped 5 bases from V and 10 bases from J, with 15 bases between. The CDR3 has 13 amino acids. The germline gives CDR1 SGHTA, CDR2 FQGNSA. CDR3 bases: TGTGCCAGCAGCCTCGACGGGGGCTACGAGCAGTTCTTC. As protein: CASSLDGGYEQFF.

The J gene is TRBJ2-7, the V gene TRBV7-6; TRBD2 aligns across 7 bases. The CDR3 covers 14 residues. CDR1 and CDR2 (germline): SGHVS, FNYEAQ. V was pared by 5 bases and J by 2 bases, with 6 bases of the junction left unmatched. Here the CDR3 DNA reads TGTGCCAGCAGCACGACTAGCTACCCCTACGAGCAGTACTTC. It specifies CASSTTSYPYEQYF.

The chain recombines TRBV4-1 with TRBJ2-5; 9 nucleotides match TRBD2. CDR1 and CDR2 from the germline V gene are MGHRA and YSYEKL. V was pared by 0 bases and J by 11 bases, with 16 bases of the junction left unmatched. The CDR3 spans 17 residues. The CDR3 DNA reads TGCGCCAGCAGCCAAGACCCCCGACTAGCGGTCTACAATGAGCAGTACTTC. Protein sequence: CASSQDPRLAVYNEQYF.

This clonotype was detected ten times or more. This sequence joins TRBV6-1 and TRBJ2-2; D is ambiguous. Per germline, CDR1 MNHNS and CDR2 SASEGT. Trimming stripped 6 bases from V and 6 bases from J, with 11 bases between. The CDR3 extends over 13 amino acids. The CDR3 loop reads CASSPITPGELFF. In DNA, the CDR3 is TGTGCCAGCAGCCCCATCACACCCGGGGAGCTGTTTTTT.

This chain uses TRBV7-2 with TRBJ2-3; TRBD2 matches at 13 bases. Per germline, CDR1 SGHTA and CDR2 FQGNSA. After removal of 2 bases from V and 6 bases from J, the junction contained 8 bases not matched to a gene. The length of the CDR3 is 17 residues. This CDR3 is CASSLKRGLAGEDTQYF. CDR3 sequence (DNA): TGTGCCAGCAGCTTAAAACGCGGACTAGCGGGAGAGGATACGCAGTATTTT.

This clonotype is categorized as medium-sized (0.01 to 0.1%). The CDR3 region has the DNA TGTGCCAGCAGCCATAACCTGGGGGGGCGGGAGACCCAGTACTTC. This codes for CASSHNLGGRETQYF. The chain couples TRBV6-1 to TRBJ2-5, with a possible D match to TRBD2 (7 bases). The V and J ends lost 6 bases and 5 bases respectively, with 19 bases between them. CDR1 and CDR2 from the germline V gene are MNHNS and SASEGT. CDR3 length: 15 residues.

A remark on this clonotype: The junction differs from germline at one of its ends, possibly a read error. The V call is TRBV5-3, the J call TRBJ2-1, with TRBD1 matching 10 bases. Gene TRBJ2-5 matches the end of the DNA better, so the J call may be wrong. TRBV5-3 is placed among ORFs of uncertain function. CDR3 length: 16 residues. The chain's CDR3 is CASSFGTGAQQETQYF. In nucleotides, the CDR3 is TGTGCCAGCAGCTTTGGGACAGGGGCACAACAAGAGACCCAGTACTTC.

This clonotype was counted many times. CDR3 amino acids: CASSPTSANPQYF. DNA of the CDR3: TGTGCCAGCAGCCCGACTAGCGCCAACCCGCAGTATTTT. The chain carries TRBV7-2 and TRBJ2-3, with TRBD2 matching 8 bases. Germline CDR1 and CDR2: SGHTA and FQGNSA. V gave up 5 bases and J gave up 10 bases; unmatched junction bases: 8. This CDR3 spans 13 amino acids.

The V gene is TRBV11-2, the J gene TRBJ2-5, with 11 bases aligning to TRBD2. The J call could be wrong; TRBJ2-7 is a better fit for the DNA end. From germline, CDR1 is SGHAT and CDR2 FQNNGV. The length of the CDR3 is 15 residues. The CDR3 spells CASMSTSGIGDEQYF. The CDR3 region has the DNA TGTGCCAGCATGTCGACTAGCGGGATTGGAGACGAGCAGTACTTC.

This clonotype came up many times. The chain recombines TRBV6-1 with TRBJ2-1, with TRBD2 as a possible D gene (6 bases). This CDR3 has 13 amino acids. Germline-derived CDR1 and CDR2 are MNHNS and SASEGT. Trimming stripped 6 bases from V and 2 bases from J, with 8 bases between. CDR3 DNA sequence: TGTGCCAGCAGAACGGGGGCCTACAATGAGCAGTTCTTC. Translating gives CASRTGAYNEQFF.

The V and J genes are TRBV27 and TRBJ2-1; D possibly corresponds to TRBD1 (8 bases). The length of the CDR3 is 15 residues. Germline lookup yields CDR1 MNHEY and CDR2 SMNVEV (reference sequence). Trimming took off 6 bases at V and 8 bases at J, with 20 bases between the two ends. The CDR3 here is CASSRTGRAWDEQFF. CDR3 nucleotides: TGTGCCAGCAGCAGGACAGGGAGGGCTTGGGATGAGCAGTTCTTC.

This clonotype was observed many times. The chain joins TRBV6-1 to TRBJ2-2; 9 positions match TRBD2. The germline CDR1 and CDR2 sequences are MNHNS and SASEGT. This CDR3 spans 14 amino acids. V shed 6 bases, J shed 5 bases, and the junction held 4 bases outside the gene matches. The CDR3 reads CASRGAGGTGELFF. The CDR3 DNA sequence: TGTGCCAGCAGGGGAGCGGGGGGAACCGGGGAGCTGTTTTTT.